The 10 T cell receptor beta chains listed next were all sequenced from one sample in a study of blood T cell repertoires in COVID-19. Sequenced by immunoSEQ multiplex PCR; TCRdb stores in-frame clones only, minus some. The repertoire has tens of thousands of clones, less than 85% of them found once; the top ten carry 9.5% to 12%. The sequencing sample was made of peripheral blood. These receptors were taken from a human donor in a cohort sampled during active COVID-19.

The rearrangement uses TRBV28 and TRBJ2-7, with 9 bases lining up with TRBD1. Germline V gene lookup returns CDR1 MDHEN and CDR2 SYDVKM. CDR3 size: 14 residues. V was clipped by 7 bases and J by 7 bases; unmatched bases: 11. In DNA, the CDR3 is TGTGCCAGCACCCCAGTGGGGACAGGGCGGGAGCAGTACTTC. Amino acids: CASTPVGTGREQYF.

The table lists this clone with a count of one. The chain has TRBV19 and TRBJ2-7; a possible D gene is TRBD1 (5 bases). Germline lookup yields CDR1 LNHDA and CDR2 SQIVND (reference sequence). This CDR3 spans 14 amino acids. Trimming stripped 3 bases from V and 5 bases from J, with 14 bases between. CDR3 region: CASSIRPGNHEQYF. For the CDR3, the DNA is TGTGCCAGTAGTATTCGGCCAGGGAACCACGAGCAGTACTTC.

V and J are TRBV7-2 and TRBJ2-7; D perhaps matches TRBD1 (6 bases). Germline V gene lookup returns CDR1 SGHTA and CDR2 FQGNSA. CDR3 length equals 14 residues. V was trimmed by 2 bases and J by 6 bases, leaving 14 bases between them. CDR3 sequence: CASSLIQGGGEQYF. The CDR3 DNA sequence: TGTGCCAGCAGCTTAATACAGGGCGGCGGCGAGCAGTACTTC.

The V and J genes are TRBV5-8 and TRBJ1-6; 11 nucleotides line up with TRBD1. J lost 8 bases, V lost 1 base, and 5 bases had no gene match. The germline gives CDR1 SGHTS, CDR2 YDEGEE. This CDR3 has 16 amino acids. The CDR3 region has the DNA TGTGCCAGCAGCTTGAACGAGGGACAGGGGGATTCACCCCTCCACTTT. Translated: CASSLNEGQGDSPLHF.

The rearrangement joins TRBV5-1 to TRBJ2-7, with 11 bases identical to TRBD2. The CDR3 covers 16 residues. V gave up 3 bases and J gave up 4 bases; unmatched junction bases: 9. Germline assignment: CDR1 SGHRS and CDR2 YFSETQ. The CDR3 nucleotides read TGCGCCAGCAGCTCGAGTTTGGCTAGCGGGAGGTACGAGCAGTACTTC. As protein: CASSSSLASGRYEQYF.

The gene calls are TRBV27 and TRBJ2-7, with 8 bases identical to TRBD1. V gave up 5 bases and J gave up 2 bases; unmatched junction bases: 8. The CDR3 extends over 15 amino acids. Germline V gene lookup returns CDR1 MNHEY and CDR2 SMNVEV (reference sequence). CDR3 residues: CASSPGTGQTYEQYF. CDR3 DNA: TGTGCCAGCAGTCCCGGGACAGGACAAACCTACGAGCAGTACTTC.

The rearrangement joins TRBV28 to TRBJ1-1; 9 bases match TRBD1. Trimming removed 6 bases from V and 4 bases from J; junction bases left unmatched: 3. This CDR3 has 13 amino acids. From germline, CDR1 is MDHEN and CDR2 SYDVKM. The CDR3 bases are TGTGCCAGCAGGGACAGGGGCTTCACTGAAGCTTTCTTT. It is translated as CASRDRGFTEAFF.

The CDR3 sequence is CASSQGSGQPGNTIYF. CDR3 DNA: TGTGCCAGCAGCCAAGGTTCCGGACAGCCAGGAAACACCATATATTTT. The genes are TRBV3-1 (or the pseudogene TRBV3-2) and TRBJ1-3, with TRBD1 as a possible D gene (6 bases). The germline CDR1 and CDR2 sequences are LGHDT and YNNKEL (reference sequence). Trimming stripped 1 base from V and 4 bases from J, with 14 bases between. The CDR3 length is 16 residues.

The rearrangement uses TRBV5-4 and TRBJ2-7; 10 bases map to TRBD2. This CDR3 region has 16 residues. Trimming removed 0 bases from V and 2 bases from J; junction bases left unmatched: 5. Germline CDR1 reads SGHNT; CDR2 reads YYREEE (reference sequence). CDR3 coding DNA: TGTGCCAGCAGCTTGGGAGCTAGCGGGGGTCCCTACGAGCAGTACTTC. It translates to CASSLGASGGPYEQYF.

The CDR3 here is CASSVTGLGIDTQYF. CDR3 in DNA: TGTGCCAGCTCAGTAACGGGACTAGGGATAGATACGCAGTATTTT. This chain connects TRBV18 to TRBJ2-3; 8 bases agree with TRBD2. J gave up 5 bases and V 5 bases, and 9 bases lay outside the gene matches. CDR3 length: 15 amino acids. Germline CDR1 and CDR2: KGHSH and LQKENI.